This entry lists 15 T cell receptor beta chains sequenced from one sample in a study of a mutant IDH1 vaccine in newly diagnosed glioma. No antigen is known for these receptors. Time point in this sample: week 5, during vaccination. Vaccinated patients received 300 ug of mutant IDH1 20-mer peptide per dose, with topical imiquimod. Assay: immunoSEQ multiplex PCR; the TCRdb copy retains only in-frame clones and omits some. The data hold around 50,000 clones, with approximately 90% observed a single time. Sequences were derived from PBMCs, sampled from a glioma patient whose treatment included an IDH1 peptide vaccine. The origin of the receptors is a woman aged 40 to 49 with glioma.

The genes are TRBV4-1 and TRBJ1-1; no clear D gene. This CDR3 spans 14 amino acids. Trimming removed 6 bases at V and 2 bases at J, with 13 bases between. Germline loops: CDR1 MGHRA, CDR2 YSYEKL. The CDR3 DNA sequence: TGCGCCAGCAGTCCACACGGAGCAAACACTGAAGCTTTCTTT. As protein: CASSPHGANTEAFF.

The gene calls are TRBV5-4 and TRBJ1-1, with a possible D match to TRBD1 (5 bases). Germline loops: CDR1 SGHNT, CDR2 YYREEE (reference sequence). The CDR3 sequence is 15 residues long. The V gene lost 0 bases and the J gene lost 4 bases, with 13 bases spanning the gap. The CDR3 DNA reads TGTGCCAGCAGCTTGGTGCAGGGAGCTGGCACTGAAGCTTTCTTT. Residues: CASSLVQGAGTEAFF.

The CDR3 region has the DNA TGTGCCAGCAGCGGGAATAATTCACCCCTCCACTTT. This gives the protein CASSGNNSPLHF. This chain joins TRBV2 and TRBJ1-6, with unresolved D. This CDR3 comprises 12 residues. Trimming shortened V by 6 bases and J by 5 bases, and 5 bases separated the two germline ends. Germline values: CDR1 SNHLY, CDR2 FYNNEI.

The chain is built from TRBV7-9 and TRBJ2-7; D tentatively fits TRBD1 or TRBD2 (7 bases each). Germline V gene sequence: CDR1 SEHNR, CDR2 FQNEAQ (reference sequence). Trimming shortened V by 0 bases and J by 6 bases, and 18 bases separated the two germline ends. CDR3 size: 16 residues. The CDR3 loop reads CASSLAGGGQLTEQYF. CDR3 sequence (DNA): TGTGCCAGCAGCTTAGCGGGGGGGGGACAGTTAACCGAGCAGTACTTC.

This clone was picked up a small number of times. The rearrangement joins TRBV4-1 to TRBJ2-5; TRBD2 matches at 12 bases. Germline CDR1 MGHRA, CDR2 YSYEKL. Germline trimming cut 1 base from V and 3 bases from J; bases unmatched to any gene: 6. CDR3 length equals 17 residues. This chain's CDR3 is CASSQGTSGTTEETQYF. DNA of the CDR3: TGCGCCAGCAGCCAAGGGACTAGCGGGACCACGGAAGAGACCCAGTACTTC.

The gene calls are TRBV6-5 and TRBJ2-5; D might be TRBD1 or TRBD2, each matching 5 bases. V lost 0 bases, J lost 3 bases, and 11 bases lay in between. The length of the CDR3 is 15 residues. Germline V gene data show CDR1 as MNHEY and CDR2 as SVGAGI. The CDR3: CASSYSGVRKETQYF. The CDR3 DNA is TGTGCCAGCAGTTACTCGGGGGTACGGAAAGAGACCCAGTACTTC.

This clone was found once. CDR3 coding DNA: TGTGCCAGCACTCCTCCGGGGGGCCGTAATGAAAAACTGTTTTTT. Encoded protein: CASTPPGGRNEKLFF. V gene TRBV28 combines with J gene TRBJ1-4; TRBD1 is a possible D gene (6 bases). The CDR3 is made up of 15 amino acids. Between the trimmed V and J ends, which lost 7 bases and 4 bases, there was a span of 16 bases. Germline V gene data show CDR1 as MDHEN and CDR2 as SYDVKM. The entire variable domain, with the rest obtained from reference TRBV28 and TRBJ1-4, is as follows: DVKVTQSSRYLVKRTGEKVFLECVQDMDHENMFWYRQDPGLGLRLIYFSYDVKMKEKGDIPEGYSVSREKKERFSLILESASTNQTSMYLCASTPPGGRNEKLFFGSGTQLSVL.

The rearrangement joins TRBV19 to TRBJ2-7; D is tentatively TRBD1 or TRBD2 (6 bases each). The CDR3 consists of 15 residues. Germline CDR1 is LNHDA and CDR2 is SQIVND (reference sequence). V was pared by 7 bases and J by 6 bases, with 22 bases between. The CDR3 region has the DNA TGTGCCAGTACCTCGACCGGCCGAGGGGGGACCGAGCAGTACTTC. Translating gives CASTSTGRGGTEQYF.

The gene calls are TRBV18 and TRBJ2-5, with D unclear. With 3 bases removed from V and 0 bases from J, the gap between germline ends came to 5 bases. The CDR3 extends over 13 amino acids. Germline lookup yields CDR1 KGHSH and CDR2 LQKENI. As DNA, the CDR3 is TGTGCCAGCTCACCTCAGTACCAAGAGACCCAGTACTTC. It encodes CASSPQYQETQYF.

The rearrangement links TRBV4-1 to TRBJ1-4; D unclear. V was clipped by 0 bases and J by 8 bases, with 16 bases between them. This CDR3 is built from 16 residues. Germline CDR1 is MGHRA and CDR2 is YSYEKL. The CDR3 is CASSQDGGYPVEKLFF. The CDR3 DNA follows: TGCGCCAGCAGCCAAGACGGCGGATACCCCGTCGAAAAACTGTTTTTT.

The V call is TRBV5-4, the J call TRBJ1-3; weak D call: TRBD1 (5 bases). The CDR3 loop spans 15 amino acids. The V and J ends lost 3 bases and 0 bases respectively, with 10 bases between them. The germline gives CDR1 SGHNT, CDR2 YYREEE (reference sequence). The CDR3 protein is CASSWGEPSGNTIYF. CDR3 DNA: TGTGCCAGCAGCTGGGGGGAGCCCTCTGGAAACACCATATATTTT.

J is TRBJ1-3 and V is TRBV4-1; D may be TRBD1 (5 bases). V was clipped by 4 bases and J by 0 bases, with 10 bases between them. The CDR3 runs 15 residues. The germline V gene encodes CDR1 MGHRA and CDR2 YSYEKL. The CDR3 here is CASSLIDSSGNTIYF. DNA for the CDR3: TGCGCCAGCAGCCTTATCGACAGCTCTGGAAACACCATATATTTT.

The V gene is TRBV6-6, the J gene TRBJ1-1; 7 bases fit TRBD1. The CDR3 length is 14 residues. Trimming took 5 bases from V and 4 from J; bases not matched to a gene: 7. Per the germline V gene, CDR1 is MNHNY and CDR2 is SVGAGI (reference sequence). The CDR3 DNA sequence: TGTGCCAGCAGTGTGGGACAGAGGGGCACTGAAGCTTTCTTT. Residues: CASSVGQRGTEAFF.

The chain is built from TRBV7-2 and TRBJ2-2; 9 bases are a match to TRBD1. The CDR3 extends over 15 amino acids. The ends lost 5 bases at V and 5 bases at J; junction bases unmatched: 6. CDR1 SGHTA and CDR2 FQGNSA come from the germline V gene. CDR3 in DNA: TGTGCCAGCAGCCCACAGGGGGCGGGGACCGGGGAGCTGTTTTTT. Amino acids: CASSPQGAGTGELFF.

The chain joins TRBV19 to TRBJ1-5, with D possibly matching TRBD1 (6 bases). The length of the CDR3 is 15 residues. V dropped 5 bases and J dropped 1 base, with 12 bases sitting between them. From germline, CDR1 is LNHDA and CDR2 SQIVND (reference sequence). This CDR3 is CASSPTGFSNQPQHF. The CDR3 DNA reads TGTGCCAGTAGTCCGACAGGTTTCAGCAATCAGCCCCAGCATTTT. Using reference TRBV19 and TRBJ1-5 for the parts outside the CDR3, the full variable domain is DGGITQSPKYLFRKEGQNVTLSCEQNLNHDAMYWYRQDPGQGLRLIYYSQIVNDFQKGDIAEGYSVSREKKESFPLTVTSAQKNPTAFYLCASSPTGFSNQPQHFGDGTRLSIL.